This is a list of T cell receptor beta chains from one sample in a study of regulatory T cells in long-lasting Graves disease. Via MiXCR, TCRdb re-called the multiplex PCR reads, giving one row per CDR3 protein. This table has roughly 350,000 distinct CDR3 sequences, over 15% appearing once. These data were likewise used in another study, on T cells in Graves' hyperthyroidism and ophthalmopathy.

Sequences were derived from peripheral blood mononuclear cells (PBMCs), sampled at new diagnosis, from a patient treated with antithyroid drugs. All receptors derive from a man aged 35 to 55 with Graves disease. The CDR3 runs from the conserved cysteine through the conserved F or W. Each record gives: CDR3 length, D gene, J gene, clone size, V gene, CDR3 protein, CDR3 DNA. The D gene is left open where the match is weak. Part of the rows lack a size; the others show once, few, many or a class for expanded clones.

cdr3_length: 15; d_call: TRBD1; j_call: TRBJ2-3; clone_size: many; v_call: TRBV12-3/TRBV12-4; cdr3_aa: CASRPTGGGTDTQYF; cdr3_nt: TGTGCCAGCAGACCTACAGGGGGCGGAACAGATACGCAGTATTTT
cdr3_length: 15; d_call: -; j_call: TRBJ2-5; clone_size: -; v_call: TRBV7-8; cdr3_aa: CASSQTGTARRVQYF; cdr3_nt: TGTGCCAGCAGCCAAACCGGGACCGCTCGGAGGGTCCAGTACTTC
cdr3_length: 14; d_call: -; j_call: TRBJ2-7; clone_size: many; v_call: TRBV20-1; cdr3_aa: CSGRGGAGFYEQYF; cdr3_nt: TGCAGTGGCAGAGGTGGAGCAGGTTTCTACGAGCAGTACTTC
cdr3_length: 10; d_call: TRBD1; j_call: TRBJ1-5; clone_size: many; v_call: TRBV20-1; cdr3_aa: CSASRQGQHF; cdr3_nt: TGCAGTGCTAGCCGACAGGGCCAGCATTTT
cdr3_length: 14; d_call: -; j_call: TRBJ2-7; clone_size: many; v_call: TRBV28; cdr3_aa: CASSLSAFSYEQYF; cdr3_nt: TGTGCCAGCAGTTTATCGGCTTTCTCCTACGAGCAGTACTTC
cdr3_length: 16; d_call: TRBD1; j_call: TRBJ1-5; clone_size: many; v_call: TRBV10-2; cdr3_aa: CASSESWGQELWPQHF; cdr3_nt: TGCGCCAGCAGTGAGTCCTGGGGACAGGAGCTTTGGCCCCAGCATTTT
cdr3_length: 16; d_call: TRBD2; j_call: TRBJ2-3; clone_size: -; v_call: TRBV5-1; cdr3_aa: CASSLEASGNTDTQYF; cdr3_nt: TGCGCCAGCAGCTTGGAGGCTAGCGGAAACACAGATACGCAGTATTTT
cdr3_length: 15; d_call: TRBD2; j_call: TRBJ2-1; clone_size: many; v_call: TRBV27; cdr3_aa: CASSPRPLAGVEQFF; cdr3_nt: TGTGCCAGCAGTCCCCGCCCTCTAGCGGGGGTTGAGCAGTTCTTC
cdr3_length: 13; d_call: -; j_call: TRBJ1-2; clone_size: -; v_call: TRBV6-1; cdr3_aa: CASSDTRNYGYTF; cdr3_nt: TGTGCCAGCAGTGATACGAGAAACTATGGCTACACCTTC
cdr3_length: 12; d_call: TRBD1; j_call: TRBJ1-5; clone_size: many; v_call: TRBV20-1; cdr3_aa: CSAKDRGQPQHF; cdr3_nt: TGCAGTGCCAAAGACAGGGGTCAGCCCCAGCATTTT
cdr3_length: 15; d_call: TRBD2; j_call: TRBJ2-1; clone_size: -; v_call: TRBV5-1; cdr3_aa: CASSFSGTSYNEQFF; cdr3_nt: TGCGCCAGCAGCTTTAGCGGGACCTCCTACAATGAGCAGTTCTTC
cdr3_length: 14; d_call: TRBD1; j_call: TRBJ1-1; clone_size: many; v_call: TRBV20-1; cdr3_aa: CSARTGGVNTEAFF; cdr3_nt: TGCAGTGCTAGGACAGGGGGTGTGAACACTGAAGCTTTCTTT
cdr3_length: 16; d_call: TRBD1; j_call: TRBJ2-2; clone_size: few; v_call: TRBV18; cdr3_aa: CASSQTGVRGTGELFF; cdr3_nt: TGTGCCAGCTCACAAACAGGGGTCCGTGGCACCGGGGAGCTGTTTTTT
cdr3_length: 16; d_call: TRBD2; j_call: TRBJ2-5; clone_size: many; v_call: TRBV27; cdr3_aa: CASSLLSGGPQETQYF; cdr3_nt: TGTGCCAGCAGTTTACTCAGCGGGGGGCCCCAAGAGACCCAGTACTTC
cdr3_length: 16; d_call: TRBD1; j_call: TRBJ1-5; clone_size: -; v_call: TRBV18; cdr3_aa: CASSPLPPGQHQPQHF; cdr3_nt: TGTGCCAGCTCACCACTCCCTCCGGGACAGCATCAGCCCCAGCATTTT
cdr3_length: 15; d_call: -; j_call: TRBJ1-6; clone_size: many; v_call: TRBV6-5; cdr3_aa: CASSYTSFPNSPLHF; cdr3_nt: TGTGCCAGCAGTTACACATCTTTTCCCAATTCACCCCTCCACTTT
cdr3_length: 14; d_call: -; j_call: TRBJ2-7; clone_size: many; v_call: TRBV7-2; cdr3_aa: CASSLDWKTYEQYF; cdr3_nt: TGTGCCAGCAGCTTAGACTGGAAGACCTACGAGCAGTACTTC
cdr3_length: 13; d_call: -; j_call: TRBJ2-2; clone_size: few; v_call: TRBV5-5; cdr3_aa: CASAPRDTGELFF; cdr3_nt: TGTGCCAGCGCTCCCAGGGACACCGGGGAGCTGTTTTTT
cdr3_length: 15; d_call: TRBD2; j_call: TRBJ2-3; clone_size: once; v_call: TRBV4-1; cdr3_aa: CASSPAEAGTGTQYF; cdr3_nt: TGCGCCAGCAGCCCAGCTGAAGCGGGGACGGGTACGCAGTATTTT
cdr3_length: 17; d_call: -; j_call: TRBJ1-2; clone_size: -; v_call: TRBV27; cdr3_aa: CASSTQIRAGRDYGYTF; cdr3_nt: TGTGCCAGCAGTACCCAGATACGCGCTGGGAGGGACTATGGCTACACCTTC
cdr3_length: 16; d_call: TRBD1; j_call: TRBJ2-7; clone_size: few; v_call: TRBV28; cdr3_aa: CASSPHPGTGDYEQYF; cdr3_nt: TGTGCCAGCAGTCCTCACCCCGGGACAGGGGACTACGAGCAGTACTTC
cdr3_length: 15; d_call: -; j_call: TRBJ1-6; clone_size: few; v_call: TRBV3-1; cdr3_aa: CASSLGQPRNSPLHF; cdr3_nt: TGTGCCAGCAGCTTGGGACAACCAAGGAATTCACCCCTCCACTTT
cdr3_length: 12; d_call: -; j_call: TRBJ2-7; clone_size: -; v_call: TRBV20-1; cdr3_aa: CSANHGAYEQYF; cdr3_nt: TGCAGTGCTAACCATGGTGCCTACGAGCAGTACTTC
cdr3_length: 13; d_call: -; j_call: TRBJ2-7; clone_size: many; v_call: TRBV11-2; cdr3_aa: CASSLYWTYEQYF; cdr3_nt: TGTGCCAGCAGCTTATACTGGACCTACGAGCAGTACTTC
cdr3_length: 14; d_call: -; j_call: TRBJ2-2; clone_size: many; v_call: TRBV28; cdr3_aa: CASYQGGSTGELFF; cdr3_nt: TGTGCCAGCTACCAGGGGGGAAGTACCGGGGAGCTGTTTTTT
cdr3_length: 15; d_call: TRBD2; j_call: TRBJ2-7; clone_size: -; v_call: TRBV2; cdr3_aa: CASSEATSGLYEQYF; cdr3_nt: TGTGCCAGCAGTGAAGCGACTAGCGGCCTCTACGAGCAGTACTTC
cdr3_length: 12; d_call: TRBD1; j_call: TRBJ1-2; clone_size: few; v_call: TRBV20-1; cdr3_aa: CRPGQGHGGYTF; cdr3_nt: TGCAGACCGGGACAGGGGCATGGGGGCTACACCTTC
cdr3_length: 14; d_call: -; j_call: TRBJ2-5; clone_size: many; v_call: TRBV9; cdr3_aa: CASSAQGRGETQYF; cdr3_nt: TGTGCCAGCAGCGCTCAGGGAAGAGGGGAGACCCAGTACTTC
cdr3_length: 12; d_call: -; j_call: TRBJ1-6; clone_size: few; v_call: TRBV2; cdr3_aa: CASAVGNSPLHF; cdr3_nt: TGTGCCAGCGCGGTAGGCAATTCACCCCTCCACTTT
cdr3_length: 14; d_call: -; j_call: TRBJ2-3; clone_size: many; v_call: TRBV20-1; cdr3_aa: CSATETGPSDTQYF; cdr3_nt: TGCAGTGCCACAGAGACAGGTCCATCAGATACGCAGTATTTT
cdr3_length: 14; d_call: -; j_call: TRBJ2-2; clone_size: many; v_call: TRBV20-1; cdr3_aa: CSARSGDATGELFF; cdr3_nt: TGCAGTGCTAGATCTGGGGACGCCACCGGGGAGCTGTTTTTT
cdr3_length: 14; d_call: TRBD1; j_call: TRBJ2-1; clone_size: many; v_call: TRBV12-3/TRBV12-4; cdr3_aa: CASRGQFYYNEQFF; cdr3_nt: TGTGCCAGCAGGGGACAGTTCTACTACAATGAGCAGTTCTTC
cdr3_length: 15; d_call: TRBD1; j_call: TRBJ2-7; clone_size: -; v_call: TRBV5-1; cdr3_aa: CASSLMTGGPYEQYF; cdr3_nt: TGCGCCAGCAGCTTGATGACAGGGGGACCCTACGAGCAGTACTTC
cdr3_length: 13; d_call: -; j_call: TRBJ1-6; clone_size: many; v_call: TRBV6-1; cdr3_aa: CASTDGDSKPLHF; cdr3_nt: TGTGCCAGCACTGACGGGGACTCGAAGCCCCTCCACTTT
cdr3_length: 14; d_call: -; j_call: TRBJ1-2; clone_size: many; v_call: TRBV12-3/TRBV12-4; cdr3_aa: CASRRDLGPHGYTF; cdr3_nt: TGTGCCAGCAGGCGAGATCTGGGGCCTCATGGCTACACCTTC
cdr3_length: 19; d_call: TRBD2; j_call: TRBJ2-1; clone_size: -; v_call: TRBV27; cdr3_aa: CASSLHVLGLAGAYNEQFF; cdr3_nt: TGTGCCAGCAGTTTGCACGTCCTGGGACTAGCGGGAGCCTACAATGAGCAGTTCTTC
cdr3_length: 16; d_call: TRBD2; j_call: TRBJ2-3; clone_size: -; v_call: TRBV15; cdr3_aa: CATSSDLAGGPDTQYF; cdr3_nt: TGTGCCACCAGCAGCGACCTAGCGGGGGGGCCAGATACGCAGTATTTT
cdr3_length: 12; d_call: -; j_call: TRBJ2-7; clone_size: many; v_call: TRBV30; cdr3_aa: CAWSRVAYEQYF; cdr3_nt: TGTGCCTGGAGTCGCGTTGCCTACGAGCAGTACTTC
cdr3_length: 13; d_call: TRBD1; j_call: TRBJ2-1; clone_size: few; v_call: TRBV24-1; cdr3_aa: CATSDYRGNEQFF; cdr3_nt: TGTGCCACCAGTGACTACAGGGGTAATGAGCAGTTCTTC
cdr3_length: 13; d_call: -; j_call: TRBJ2-2; clone_size: few; v_call: TRBV7-6; cdr3_aa: CASSLTWAGELFF; cdr3_nt: TGTGCCAGCAGCTTAACGTGGGCCGGGGAGCTGTTTTTT
cdr3_length: 13; d_call: TRBD1; j_call: TRBJ1-6; clone_size: -; v_call: TRBV25-1; cdr3_aa: CASTGTGESPLHF; cdr3_nt: TGTGCCAGTACCGGGACAGGGGAATCACCCCTCCACTTT